This TCR beta chain was obtained from a study of T cells after yellow fever vaccination. Study findings and constraints: Once the booster was given, most primary-vaccination clones reappeared, at 95% to 98% for CD4 and over 70% for CD8. Clonotypes appearing in both CD4 and CD8 compartments existed, and their share was small. One caveat is that FACS-sorted repertoires could contain abundant clonotypes contaminating from the bulk population.

A process of 5'RACE template switching, which added a universal primer site and UMIs, was used to make TCR cDNA. TCRdb used MiXCR to reprocess the 5' RACE reads, holding one entry per CDR3 protein. The table has some 320,000 distinct CDR3 sequences, around 4.5% seen once; the top ten hold approximately 19%. The V gene lost 1 base and the J gene lost 1 base, with 7 bases spanning the gap. Germline values: CDR1 MGHDK, CDR2 SYGVNS. The CDR3 extends over 14 amino acids. This clonotype appeared a few times. What it recognizes is unknown. This receptor was taken from a man between 18 and 29 years old who received the YFV17D yellow fever vaccine. This specimen was PBMCs, taken 15 days after the yellow fever booster vaccination. V usage is TRBV25-1 and J usage is TRBJ1-1; D remains ambiguous. In DNA, the CDR3 is TGTGCCAGCAGTGAATGGCAAGGGAACACTGAAGCTTTCTTT. It translates to CASSEWQGNTEAFF.